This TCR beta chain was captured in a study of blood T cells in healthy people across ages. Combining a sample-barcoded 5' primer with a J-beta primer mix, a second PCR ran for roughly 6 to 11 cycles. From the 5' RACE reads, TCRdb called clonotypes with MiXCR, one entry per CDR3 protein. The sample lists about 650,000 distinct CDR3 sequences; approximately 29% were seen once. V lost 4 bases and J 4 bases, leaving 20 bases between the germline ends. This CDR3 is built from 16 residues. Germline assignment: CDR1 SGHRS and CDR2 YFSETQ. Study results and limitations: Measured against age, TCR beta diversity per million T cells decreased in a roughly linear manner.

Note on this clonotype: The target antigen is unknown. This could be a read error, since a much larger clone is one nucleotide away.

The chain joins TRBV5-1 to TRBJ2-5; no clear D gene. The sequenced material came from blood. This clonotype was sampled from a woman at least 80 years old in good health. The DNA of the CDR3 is TGCGCCAGCAGCGGAGAGACCCGGGTCGGCGGAGAGACCCAGTACTTC. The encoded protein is CASSGETRVGGETQYF.